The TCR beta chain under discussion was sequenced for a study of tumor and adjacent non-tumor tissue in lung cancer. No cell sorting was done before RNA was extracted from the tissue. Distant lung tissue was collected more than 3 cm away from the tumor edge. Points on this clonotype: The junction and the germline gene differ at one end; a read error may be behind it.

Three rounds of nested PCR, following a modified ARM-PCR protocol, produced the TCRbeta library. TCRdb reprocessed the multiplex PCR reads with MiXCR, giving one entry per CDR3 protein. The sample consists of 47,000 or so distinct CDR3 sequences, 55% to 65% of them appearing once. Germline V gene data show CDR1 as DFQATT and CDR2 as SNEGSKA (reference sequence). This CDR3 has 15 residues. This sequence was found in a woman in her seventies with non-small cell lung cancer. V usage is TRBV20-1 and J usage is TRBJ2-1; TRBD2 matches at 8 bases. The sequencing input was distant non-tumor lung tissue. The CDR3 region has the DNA TGCAGTGCTGGGGAACCAGCGGGAGACGATAATGAGCAATTCTTC. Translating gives CSAGEPAGDDNEQFF.